A selection of T cell receptor beta chains follows, all from one sample in a study of cytomegalovirus exposure and HLA in healthy donors. Clones were read by immunoSEQ multiplex PCR, and TCRdb kept only the in-frame ones, dropping some. The sample carries approximately 93,000 clones, approximately 69% recorded once. The sample was PBMCs. These TCRs come from a boy aged 5-17 years in good health and CMV-seropositive. The CDR3 runs from the conserved cysteine through the conserved F or W. D genes are given only for firm matches. The size field is filled for only some rows; it gives once, few, many or a size class.

>TRBD2|TRBV29-1|-|TRBJ2-2
TGCAGCGCTAGCGGGGAGGGAACCGGGGAGCTGTTTTTT
CSASGEGTGELFF
>-|TRBV7-8|-|TRBJ2-2
TGTGCCAGCAGCTTAGTAGTCCGCGGGGCTAGGAACACCGGGGAGCTGTTTTTT
CASSLVVRGARNTGELFF
>-|TRBV18|-|TRBJ1-2
TGTGCCAGCTCACCAACCGCCCCGGTCGATGGCTACACCTTC
CASSPTAPVDGYTF
>-|TRBV28|few|TRBJ1-1
TGTGCCAGCAGGCTAATGAACACTGAAGCTTTCTTT
CASRLMNTEAFF
>TRBD2|TRBV6-5|-|TRBJ2-7
TGTGCCAGCAGCCGTACGATGACTAGCGGCTACGAGCAGTACTTC
CASSRTMTSGYEQYF
>-|TRBV30|few|TRBJ1-2
TGTGCCTGGAGCTCGGGAAAACCCTATGGCTACACCTTC
CAWSSGKPYGYTF
>TRBD1|TRBV19|-|TRBJ1-1
TGTGCCAGTAGTACACTAACAGGGGCCAACACTGAAGCTTTCTTT
CASSTLTGANTEAFF
>-|TRBV19|-|TRBJ1-1
TGTGCCAGTAGTATGGTCGGGGGGACATCGATCTTAGGTGGAGCTTTCTTT
CASSMVGGTSILGGAFF
>-|TRBV25-1|once|TRBJ1-1
TGTGCCAGCAGTGATGGGAGGGGCTGGGACACTGAAGCTTTCTTT
CASSDGRGWDTEAFF
>-|TRBV5-1|-|TRBJ1-1
TGCGCCAGCAGCTTGTCAGGGGTAGGTGGTGAAGCTTTCTTT
CASSLSGVGGEAFF
>-|TRBV9|-|TRBJ1-2
TGTGCCAGCAGCGTCGACAGATTTGGCGGCTACCCCTTC
CASSVDRFGGYPF
>-|TRBV6-1|-|TRBJ1-3
TGTGCCAGCAGTGACTACTCTGGAAACACCATATATTTT
CASSDYSGNTIYF
>-|TRBV14|-|TRBJ2-6
TGTGCCAGCAGCCTCGGGTCGACAGCGATCTCTGGGGCCAACGTCCTGACTTTC
CASSLGSTAISGANVLTF
>TRBD1|TRBV18|-|TRBJ1-1
TGTGCCAGCTCACCACGGGACAGCGAAGCTTTCTTT
CASSPRDSEAFF
>-|TRBV27|-|TRBJ2-5
TGTGCCAGCAGCTCCCTCGGGTGGGAGCCCCCGGAGACCCAGTACTTC
CASSSLGWEPPETQYF
>-|TRBV20-1|few|TRBJ2-5
TGCAGTGCCGCCCGAGGGACCCAGTACTTC
CSAARGTQYF
>-|TRBV20-1|once|TRBJ2-7
TGCAGTGCTAGACAGGGCCACGAGCAGTACTTC
CSARQGHEQYF
>-|TRBV7-6|-|TRBJ1-3
TGTGCCAGCAGCTTAGCCCCGGGTCCTACTGGAAACACCATATATTTT
CASSLAPGPTGNTIYF
>-|TRBV19|-|TRBJ1-1
TGTGCCAGTAGTACCGGGGCAGCGGGAAACACTGAAGCTTTCTTT
CASSTGAAGNTEAFF
>-|TRBV29-1|-|TRBJ1-1
TGCAGCGGAGTTTCTCGGAACACTGAAGCTTTCTTT
CSGVSRNTEAFF
>-|TRBV4-2|few|TRBJ1-4
TGTGCCAGCAGCGAGGCCCGGGGAAACGGAAAACTGTTTTTT
CASSEARGNGKLFF
>-|TRBV27|-|TRBJ1-2
TGTGCCAGCAGTTTAAGGGGATTGCGTGGCTACACCTTC
CASSLRGLRGYTF
>TRBD2|TRBV6-6|-|TRBJ2-7
TGTGCCAGCATTCCCGGACTAGCGACCTACGAGCAGTACTTC
CASIPGLATYEQYF
>TRBD1|TRBV25-1|few|TRBJ2-3
TGTGCCAGCAGTGCATCGAACAGGGGGGTAAACACAGATACGCAGTATTTT
CASSASNRGVNTDTQYF
>TRBD1|TRBV18|-|TRBJ2-7
TGTGCCAGCTCACGGGACAGGGAGTACGAGCAGTACTTC
CASSRDREYEQYF
>TRBD1|TRBV5-4|-|TRBJ2-7
TGTGCCAGCAGCTTGGAGGGGGACAGGGCCTTGAAGCAGTACTTC
CASSLEGDRALKQYF
>-|TRBV6-5|few|TRBJ2-3
TGTGCCAGCAGTTACGGGGGAGGTAGCACAGATACGCAGTATTTT
CASSYGGGSTDTQYF
>TRBD1|TRBV5-1|-|TRBJ1-4
TGCGCCAGCAGCTTTGAACAGGGGGGATATAATGAAAAACTGTTTTTT
CASSFEQGGYNEKLFF
>TRBD2|TRBV11-1|few|TRBJ2-1
TGTGCCAGCAGCTTGGACCGACTAGCGGGGGGGCCTGGGCAGTTCTTC
CASSLDRLAGGPGQFF
>TRBD2|TRBV13|few|TRBJ2-2
TGTGCCAGCAGCCCTACGGACAAGCGGGGACCCCTAGTGCACACCGGGGAGCTGTTTTTT
CASSPTDKRGPLVHTGELFF
>-|TRBV5-4|-|TRBJ1-1
TGTGCCAGCAGCTCCACAGGGAACACTGAAGCTTTCTTT
CASSSTGNTEAFF
>TRBD1|TRBV6-1|-|TRBJ2-7
TGTGCCAGCACCGGGACAGACTCCTACGAGCAGTACTTC
CASTGTDSYEQYF
>TRBD1|TRBV7-3|-|TRBJ2-2
TGTGCCAGCAGCAGGACAGGGGCGACAGCGAACACCGGGGAGCTGTTTTTT
CASSRTGATANTGELFF
>-|TRBV30|-|TRBJ1-1
TGTGCCTGGGGGCCGAACACTGAAGCTTTCTTT
CAWGPNTEAFF
>TRBD2|TRBV13|few|TRBJ2-1
TGTGCCAGCAGTAGCGGGGGAGCTGACAATGAGCAGTTCTTC
CASSSGGADNEQFF
>-|TRBV18|-|TRBJ2-5
TGTGCCAGCTCGAAGGGAGCCCCCGGAGAGACCCAGTACTTC
CASSKGAPGETQYF
>-|TRBV6-5|once|TRBJ2-2
TGTGCCAGCCGGACAGACTTAAACACCGGGGAGCTGTTTTTT
CASRTDLNTGELFF
>TRBD2|TRBV9|-|TRBJ2-3
TGTGCCAGCAGCCTCGGACTAGCGGGGGACACAGATACGCAGTATTTT
CASSLGLAGDTDTQYF
>-|TRBV19|-|TRBJ1-1
TGTGCCAGTAGTATGCGGGGTGGGGGCACTGAAGCTTTCTTT
CASSMRGGGTEAFF
>TRBD2|TRBV5-1|-|TRBJ2-7
TGCGCCAGCAGCTTGGCCTCGGGGGGCTACGAGCAGTACTTC
CASSLASGGYEQYF
>-|TRBV2|-|TRBJ1-5
TGTGCCAGCAGCGCTACCGGGGGATATAGCAATCAGCCCCAGCATTTT
CASSATGGYSNQPQHF
>TRBD2|TRBV30|-|TRBJ2-3
TGTGCCTGGGGACTAGCGGGAGCAGATACGCAGTATTTT
CAWGLAGADTQYF
>-|TRBV5-1|-|TRBJ2-7
TGCGCCAGCAGCCAACAGGGTCCCGAGCAGTACTTC
CASSQQGPEQYF
>TRBD1|TRBV27|-|TRBJ2-3
TGTGCCAGCAGTTTATCGTGGACAGGGGGGGTACTCTCGAGCACAGATACGCAGTATTTT
CASSLSWTGGVLSSTDTQYF
>-|TRBV30|few|TRBJ2-3
TGTGCCCGGGCAGGGATGGGGACAGATACGCAGTATTTT
CARAGMGTDTQYF
>-|TRBV20-1|-|TRBJ2-7
TGCAGTGCTAGCAACTCCTACGAGCAGTACTTC
CSASNSYEQYF
>-|TRBV5-4|-|TRBJ1-2
TGTGCCAGCAGCTTGGGACAGTTCAACTATGGCTACACCTTC
CASSLGQFNYGYTF
>TRBD2|TRBV6-5|few|TRBJ2-3
TGTGCCAGCAGGCGGGGGGTAACAGATACGCAGTATTTT
CASRRGVTDTQYF
>TRBD1|TRBV5-1|-|TRBJ2-1
TGCGCCAGCAGACCCGACAGGGATGAGCAGTTCTTC
CASRPDRDEQFF
>-|TRBV7-9|few|TRBJ1-4
TGTGCCAGCACCCGGGGTGAAAAACTGTTTTTT
CASTRGEKLFF
>TRBD1|TRBV6-1|-|TRBJ1-1
TGTGCCAGCAGTGTAGATCGGGGGACAGTTCAGAACACTGAAGCTTTCTTT
CASSVDRGTVQNTEAFF
>TRBD1|TRBV7-2|few|TRBJ2-1
TGTGCCAGCAGCGAAGACAGGGGTCCCTACAATGAGCAGTTCTTC
CASSEDRGPYNEQFF
>-|TRBV25-1|-|TRBJ1-2
TGTGCCAGCAGTGAAGACAGGAGCTATGGCTACCCCTTC
CASSEDRSYGYPF
>TRBD2|TRBV5-3|-|TRBJ2-1
TGTGCCAGAAGCTCCGGACCGGGACTAGAGGACAATGAGCAGTTCTTC
CARSSGPGLEDNEQFF